Listed below are T cell receptor beta chains from one sample, sequenced in a study of PD-1 blockade in classical Hodgkin lymphoma. Sequencing used immunoSEQ multiplex PCR; TCRdb keeps in-frame clones, though not all of them. The repertoire has roughly 50,000 clones, 90% of them found once; the top ten carry roughly 14%. The material was peripheral blood mononuclear cells (PBMCs), obtained before the fourth cycle of nivolumab. The receptors shown here come from a human donor with classical Hodgkin lymphoma. Both conserved end residues are part of each CDR3. A D gene is named only where the DNA matches it firmly. The size entry is marked missing in some rows and otherwise reads once, few, many or a size class.

TRBJ2-1,TRBV18,NA,TRBD2,CASSIRLAGALDEQFF,TGTGCCAGCTCAATCCGACTAGCGGGAGCGTTAGATGAGCAGTTCTTC
TRBJ1-1,TRBV30,few,NA,CAWRPMGYTEAFF,TGTGCCTGGAGACCGATGGGGTACACTGAAGCTTTCTTT
TRBJ2-7,TRBV5-8,NA,NA,CASSFVPPQYF,TGTGCCAGCAGCTTTGTTCCCCCGCAGTACTTC
TRBJ2-1,TRBV7-3,NA,TRBD1,CASSLAGQGDEQFF,TGTGCCAGCAGCTTAGCGGGACAGGGGGATGAGCAGTTCTTC
TRBJ1-1,TRBV28,medium-sized,NA,CASSLEYGVLMNTEAFF,TGTGCCAGCAGTTTAGAGTACGGGGTCTTAATGAACACTGAAGCTTTCTTT
TRBJ1-2,TRBV5-4,NA,NA,CASSPGQLNYGYTF,TGTGCCAGCAGCCCCGGGCAGCTTAACTATGGCTACACCTTC
TRBJ1-5,TRBV19,NA,NA,CASSLKWGKGNQPQHF,TGTGCCAGTAGTTTGAAGTGGGGTAAGGGCAATCAGCCCCAGCATTTT
TRBJ1-2,TRBV5-6,NA,NA,CASSLVVGLRANYGYTF,TGTGCCAGCAGCTTGGTTGTGGGGTTAAGAGCTAACTATGGCTACACCTTC
TRBJ2-7,TRBV15,NA,TRBD2,CATSREPRTSGSYEQYF,TGTGCCACCAGCAGAGAGCCCCGGACTAGCGGGAGCTACGAGCAGTACTTC
TRBJ2-1,TRBV5-1,NA,TRBD2,CASSYRLAGSSYNEQFF,TGCGCCAGCAGCTACCGACTAGCGGGGAGCTCCTACAATGAGCAGTTCTTC
TRBJ1-1,TRBV6-1,NA,TRBD1,CASSELGGAFTEAFF,TGTGCCAGCAGTGAATTAGGGGGCGCTTTCACTGAAGCTTTCTTT
TRBJ2-2,TRBV6-5,NA,NA,CASSYEQATGELFF,TGTGCCAGCAGTTACGAACAGGCCACCGGGGAGCTGTTTTTT
TRBJ1-6,TRBV6-1,NA,NA,CASSEGRENSPLHF,TGTGCCAGCAGTGAGGGCAGGGAAAATTCACCCCTCCACTTT
TRBJ2-7,TRBV18,NA,NA,CASSPREFSYEQYF,TGTGCCAGCTCACCCCGGGAGTTCTCCTACGAGCAGTACTTC
TRBJ2-3,TRBV5-1,NA,NA,CASSFLDTQYF,TGCGCCAGCAGCTTTCTGGATACGCAGTATTTT
TRBJ1-2,TRBV11-3,NA,NA,CASSLEGFNYGYTF,TGTGCCAGCAGCTTAGAGGGATTTAACTATGGCTACACCTTC
TRBJ1-3,TRBV25-1,NA,NA,CASSDDVANTIYF,TGTGCCAGCAGTGATGATGTAGCAAACACCATATATTTT
TRBJ1-2,TRBV6-1,NA,TRBD1,CEGQGGSGGYTF,TGTGAGGGGCAGGGGGGTTCGGGTGGCTACACCTTC
TRBJ2-1,TRBV21-1,NA,NA,CASSKRLAPWNEQFF,TGTGCCAGCAGCAAAAGGCTAGCGCCTTGGAATGAGCAGTTCTTC
TRBJ2-3,TRBV7-3,NA,TRBD2,CASSLQSGGAQYF,TGTGCCAGCAGCCTCCAGTCGGGGGGAGCGCAGTATTTT
TRBJ1-3,TRBV6-1,NA,NA,CARRPSSGNTIYF,TGTGCCAGACGACCCAGCTCTGGAAACACCATATATTTT
TRBJ2-1,TRBV27,once,NA,CASSFLSYNEQFF,TGTGCCAGCAGTTTTCTCTCTTACAATGAGCAGTTCTTC